This T cell receptor (beta chain) is drawn from a study of CD8 T cells in Susac syndrome. After extraction with the RNeasy kit, about 0.5 to 1 ug of the RNA was reverse transcribed using random hexamers. TCRdb redid the calling of the immunoSEQ multiplex PCR reads with MiXCR, one entry per CDR3 protein. The data hold about 150,000 distinct CDR3 sequences, with approximately 94% observed a single time. The V gene lost 1 base and the J gene lost 3 bases, with 16 bases spanning the gap. CDR3 length equals 16 residues. The germline CDR1 and CDR2 sequences are SQVTM and ANQGSEA. The study used treatment-naive patients who had stable or active relapsing-remitting disease as multiple sclerosis controls.

The TCR comes from a human donor with multiple sclerosis. Sequences were obtained from CD8+ T cells from PBMCs. The chain carries TRBV29-1 and TRBJ2-1; a possible D gene is TRBD1 (6 bases). CDR3 sequence: CSVEGGSGQRYNEQFF. The CDR3 DNA reads as TGCAGCGTTGAAGGAGGGTCCGGACAGCGCTACAATGAGCAGTTCTTC.